Listed below are T cell receptor beta chains from one sample, sequenced in a study of blood T cells in healthy people across ages. TCRdb fed the 5' RACE reads into MiXCR, producing one record per CDR3 protein. This sample has roughly 1,800,000 distinct CDR3 sequences, with roughly 49% found just once. Sequences were obtained from blood. The receptors shown here come from a woman aged 40 to 50 in good health. CDR3s include the opening cysteine and the closing phenylalanine or tryptophan. The D gene is left open where the match is weak. A row's size may be missing; if present it is once, few, many or a size class.

D gene,J gene,clone size,V gene,CDR3 protein,CDR3 DNA
TRBD1,TRBJ2-1,.,TRBV7-2,CASSLSPGQGLFF,TGTGCCAGCAGCTTATCACCGGGACAGGGGCTGTTCTTC
.,TRBJ1-2,few,TRBV29-1,CSVEGRGYGYTF,TGCAGCGTAGAAGGGAGAGGCTATGGCTACACCTTC
.,TRBJ1-1,.,TRBV5-1,CASSPDSYTEAFF,TGCGCCAGCAGCCCCGACAGTTACACTGAAGCTTTCTTT
.,TRBJ2-1,.,TRBV9,CASSVGRGSSYNEQFF,TGTGCCAGCAGCGTAGGTCGGGGGAGCTCCTACAATGAGCAGTTCTTC
TRBD1,TRBJ2-1,once,TRBV10-3,CAISGRDRVYDEQFF,TGTGCCATCAGTGGGAGGGACAGGGTTTACGATGAGCAGTTCTTC
TRBD2,TRBJ2-3,.,TRBV6-6,CASKIAGREADTQYF,TGTGCCAGCAAAATAGCGGGCCGGGAGGCAGATACGCAGTATTTT
.,TRBJ2-1,.,TRBV4-3,CASSQEGRTPYNEQFF,TGCGCCAGCAGCCAAGAAGGACGTACTCCCTACAATGAGCAGTTCTTC
TRBD1,TRBJ1-2,few,TRBV7-9,CASSPDRGLGYTF,TGTGCCAGCAGCCCGGACAGGGGGCTAGGCTACACCTTC
.,TRBJ1-1,.,TRBV10-3,CAISDRGDTEAFF,TGTGCCATCAGTGACAGGGGCGACACTGAAGCTTTCTTT
.,TRBJ2-7,.,TRBV6-5,CASSPQELTYEQYF,TGTGCCAGCAGCCCCCAGGAGTTGACCTACGAGCAGTACTTC
.,TRBJ2-5,.,TRBV29-1,CSVSWAPWGKETQYF,TGCAGCGTCTCCTGGGCCCCCTGGGGAAAAGAGACCCAGTACTTC
TRBD1,TRBJ2-7,.,TRBV27,CASSDPTGEQYF,TGTGCCAGCAGCGACCCGACAGGGGAGCAGTACTTC
TRBD2,TRBJ2-7,few,TRBV20-1,CSASPSGGSYEQYF,TGCAGTGCCAGCCCTAGCGGGGGCTCCTACGAGCAGTACTTC
TRBD1,TRBJ1-1,few,TRBV4-2,CASTPSGGSSEAFF,TGTGCCAGCACCCCATCAGGGGGGTCTAGTGAAGCTTTCTTT
.,TRBJ2-1,few,TRBV7-2,CASSPAGGSEKINEQFF,TGTGCCAGCAGCCCTGCCGGGGGATCTGAAAAGATCAATGAGCAGTTCTTC
.,TRBJ2-7,.,TRBV15,CATSRDGGAYEQYF,TGTGCCACCAGCAGAGATGGGGGTGCCTACGAGCAGTACTTC
.,TRBJ1-1,.,TRBV2,CASRRRDITTEAFF,TGTGCCAGCAGACGTCGGGACATTACAACTGAAGCTTTCTTT
TRBD1,TRBJ2-7,many,TRBV29-1,CSVVKGQGGHEQYF,TGCAGCGTCGTTAAGGGACAGGGTGGCCACGAGCAGTACTTC
TRBD2,TRBJ2-1,.,TRBV6-5,CASSSNVLAGNEQFF,TGTGCCAGCAGTTCCAATGTTCTAGCGGGCAATGAGCAGTTCTTC
TRBD2,TRBJ2-7,.,TRBV29-1,CSVGTTPGTTYNEQYF,TGCAGCGTTGGAACTACTCCCGGGACTACCTACAATGAGCAGTACTTC
.,TRBJ2-6,once,TRBV13,CASSFGQGCSGANVLTF,TGTGCCAGCAGCTTCGGGCAGGGCTGTTCTGGGGCCAACGTCCTGACTTTC
TRBD1,TRBJ1-4,.,TRBV20-1,CSAREVLTGGGLLNEKLFF,TGCAGTGCTAGAGAAGTCCTTACAGGGGGCGGACTTCTGAATGAAAAACTGTTTTTT
.,TRBJ2-7,.,TRBV28,CASSDRTGSYNEQYF,TGTGCCAGCAGCGACAGGACCGGCTCCTACAATGAGCAGTACTTC
.,TRBJ1-1,few,TRBV7-9,CASSHVPRGFEAFF,TGTGCCAGCAGCCACGTCCCCAGGGGTTTTGAAGCTTTCTTT
.,TRBJ2-1,few,TRBV29-1,CSVIGQSSYNEQFF,TGCAGCGTGATCGGACAGAGCTCCTACAATGAGCAGTTCTTC
.,TRBJ1-4,.,TRBV6-6,CATRVGNVEKLFF,TGTGCCACCCGCGTAGGGAATGTTGAAAAACTGTTTTTT
.,TRBJ2-7,few,TRBV2,CASGNRKNEQYF,TGTGCCAGCGGGAACAGGAAAAACGAGCAGTACTTC
.,TRBJ2-5,.,TRBV18,CASSRHKGAPETQYF,TGTGCCAGCTCCCGGCACAAGGGCGCGCCGGAGACCCAGTACTTC
.,TRBJ2-5,.,TRBV6-1,CASRNKRTVAYQETQYF,TGTGCCAGCCGTAATAAACGGACAGTTGCGTACCAAGAGACCCAGTACTTC
TRBD1,TRBJ2-3,few,TRBV7-3,CASSWTGEGFPTADTQYF,TGTGCCAGCAGCTGGACAGGGGAGGGCTTTCCCACGGCAGATACGCAGTATTTT
.,TRBJ1-1,.,TRBV6-5,CASSYLIAGVTEAFF,TGTGCCAGCAGTTACTTAATTGCGGGGGTTACTGAAGCTTTCTTT
TRBD2,TRBJ2-3,many,TRBV5-1,CASSPGTSGDTQYF,TGTGCCAGCAGTCCAGGGACTAGCGGGGATACGCAGTATTTT
.,TRBJ1-2,.,TRBV29-1,CSATGSWGYTF,TGCAGCGCGACAGGTTCGTGGGGCTACACCTTC
TRBD1,TRBJ2-1,few,TRBV6-5,CASSTPGQGINEQFF,TGTGCCAGCAGTACACCGGGACAGGGGATCAATGAGCAGTTCTTC
TRBD2,TRBJ2-1,.,TRBV15,CATSSDRSREGLGNEQFF,TGTGCCACCAGCAGCGACCGAAGTCGGGAGGGCCTCGGGAATGAGCAGTTCTTC
.,TRBJ2-5,few,TRBV28,CASSLGRPRETQYF,TGTGCCAGCAGTTTAGGGCGGCCTAGGGAGACCCAGTACTTC
.,TRBJ1-6,once,TRBV12-3/TRBV12-4,CASSRRADSPLHF,TGTGCCAGCAGCCGCCGGGCCGATTCACCCCTCCACTTT
TRBD1,TRBJ2-4,.,TRBV9,CASSVERQGNIQYF,TGTGCCAGCAGCGTAGAGCGACAGGGGAACATTCAGTACTTC
.,TRBJ2-5,.,TRBV18,CASSLRHNQETQYF,TGTGCCAGCTCACTTCGACACAACCAAGAGACCCAGTACTTC
TRBD1,TRBJ2-7,few,TRBV7-9,CASSSGQGASEQYF,TGTGCCAGCAGCTCGGGACAGGGGGCAAGCGAGCAGTACTTC
.,TRBJ1-5,.,TRBV3-1,CAISQAGTQHF,TGTGCCATCAGCCAAGCAGGGACCCAGCATTTT
.,TRBJ2-7,.,TRBV4-1,CASRFLQEYYEQYF,TGCGCCAGCAGGTTTCTACAGGAATACTACGAGCAGTACTTC
.,TRBJ2-7,.,TRBV14,CASSLGETGTSYEQYF,TGTGCCAGCAGCCTCGGCGAGACAGGGACTTCCTACGAGCAGTACTTC
TRBD1,TRBJ1-1,.,TRBV7-2,CASSGSTGVGAEAFF,TGTGCCAGCAGCGGGTCAACAGGGGTGGGGGCCGAAGCTTTCTTT
.,TRBJ2-6,.,TRBV14,CASSQGVLVGANVLTF,TGTGCCAGCAGCCAAGGGGTTTTGGTTGGGGCCAACGTCCTGACTTTC
TRBD1,TRBJ1-4,.,TRBV4-1,CASSQDRDSFNEKLFF,TGCGCCAGCAGCCAAGATCGGGACAGCTTTAATGAAAAACTGTTTTTT
TRBD2,TRBJ2-5,.,TRBV20-1,CSALDTGTSGIQETQYF,TGCAGTGCTTTAGATACCGGGACTAGCGGCATCCAAGAGACCCAGTACTTC
.,TRBJ2-5,.,TRBV6-6,CASRREALSYNEQYF,TGTGCCAGCAGGCGGGAAGCCCTCTCCTACAATGAGCAGTACTTC
TRBD2,TRBJ2-4,.,TRBV20-1,CSAKGRGADNIQYF,TGCAGTGCTAAAGGGCGGGGGGCTGATAACATTCAGTACTTC
TRBD2,TRBJ2-3,.,TRBV4-3,CASSQRLAEFTDTQYF,TGCGCCAGCAGCCAAAGACTAGCGGAGTTCACAGATACGCAGTATTTT
.,TRBJ2-5,.,TRBV6-5,CASSEQGRTVETQSF,TGTGCCAGCAGTGAACAGGGTAGGACCGTAGAGACCCAGTCCTTC
TRBD1,TRBJ2-5,once,TRBV27,CASSSTRTGSLSAHEQYF,TGTGCCAGCAGCTCGACCCGGACAGGGTCCCTTAGTGCTCATGAGCAGTACTTC
.,TRBJ2-1,few,TRBV6-6,CASSYGVVKRDEQFF,TGTGCCAGCAGTTACGGGGTGGTAAAGAGGGATGAGCAGTTCTTC
TRBD2,TRBJ2-3,many,TRBV20-1,CSARIAGGTDTQYF,TGCAGTGCTAGAATAGCGGGGGGCACAGATACGCAGTATTTT